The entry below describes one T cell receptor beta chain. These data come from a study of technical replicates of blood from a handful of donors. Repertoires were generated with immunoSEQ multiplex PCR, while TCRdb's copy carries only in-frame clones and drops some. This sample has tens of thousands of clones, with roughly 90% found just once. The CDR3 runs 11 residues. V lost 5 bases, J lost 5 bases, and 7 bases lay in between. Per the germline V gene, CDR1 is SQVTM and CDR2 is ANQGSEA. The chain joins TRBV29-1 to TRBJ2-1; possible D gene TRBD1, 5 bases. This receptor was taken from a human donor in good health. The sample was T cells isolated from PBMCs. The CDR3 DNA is TGCAGCGTTCGACAGAACAATGAGCAGTTCTTC. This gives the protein CSVRQNNEQFF.